The present T cell receptor (beta chain) was sequenced within a study of blood T cell repertoires in COVID-19. This table comes from immunoSEQ multiplex PCR, and its TCRdb copy is limited to in-frame clones, with some not included. The sample consists of under 200,000 clones, 60% to 85% of them appearing once. This receptor was taken from a man aged 60 to 69 with active or convalescent COVID-19. Sample: peripheral blood.

In DNA form, the CDR3 reads TGTGCCAGCACCAACGGGGAGGCCGAGCCCTATAATTCACCCCTCCACTTT. This encodes CASTNGEAEPYNSPLHF. The rearrangement uses TRBV2 and TRBJ1-6; D not resolved. The ends were cut back, 7 bases at V and 2 bases at J, with 18 bases in the middle. The V gene's germline CDR1 is SNHLY and CDR2 FYNNEI. The CDR3 contains 17 residues.